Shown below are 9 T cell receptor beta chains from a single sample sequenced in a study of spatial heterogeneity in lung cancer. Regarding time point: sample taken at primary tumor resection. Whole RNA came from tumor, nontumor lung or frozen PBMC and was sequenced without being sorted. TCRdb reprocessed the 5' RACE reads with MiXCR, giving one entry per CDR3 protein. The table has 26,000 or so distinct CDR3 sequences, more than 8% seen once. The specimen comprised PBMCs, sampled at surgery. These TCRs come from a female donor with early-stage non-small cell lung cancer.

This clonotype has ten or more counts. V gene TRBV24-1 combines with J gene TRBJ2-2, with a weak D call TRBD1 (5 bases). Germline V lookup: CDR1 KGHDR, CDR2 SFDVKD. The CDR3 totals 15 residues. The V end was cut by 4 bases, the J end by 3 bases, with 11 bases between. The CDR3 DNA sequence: TGTGCCACCAGTGACGCAGGGTCTGACACCGGGGAGCTGTTTTTT. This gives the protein CATSDAGSDTGELFF.

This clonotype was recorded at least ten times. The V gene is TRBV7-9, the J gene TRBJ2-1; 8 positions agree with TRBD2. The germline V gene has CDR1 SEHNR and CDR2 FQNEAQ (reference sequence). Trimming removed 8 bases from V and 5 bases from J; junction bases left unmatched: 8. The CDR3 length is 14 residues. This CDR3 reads CASSVGLEDNEQFF. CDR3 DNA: TGTGCCAGCTCGGTGGGACTAGAAGACAATGAGCAGTTCTTC.

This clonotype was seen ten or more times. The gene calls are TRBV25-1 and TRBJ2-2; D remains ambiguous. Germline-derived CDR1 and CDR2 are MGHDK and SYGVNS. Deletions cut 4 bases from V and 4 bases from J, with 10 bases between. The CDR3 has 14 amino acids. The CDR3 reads CASSGWAATGELFF. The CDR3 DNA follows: TGTGCCAGCAGTGGCTGGGCGGCCACCGGGGAGCTGTTTTTT.

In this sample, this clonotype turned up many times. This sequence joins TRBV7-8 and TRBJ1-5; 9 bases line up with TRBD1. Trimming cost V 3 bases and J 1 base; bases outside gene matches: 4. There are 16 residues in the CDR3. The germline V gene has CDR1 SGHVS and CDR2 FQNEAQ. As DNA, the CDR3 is TGTGCCAGCAGCTTCGGACAGGGGAGAAGCAATCAGCCCCAGCATTTT. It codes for CASSFGQGRSNQPQHF.

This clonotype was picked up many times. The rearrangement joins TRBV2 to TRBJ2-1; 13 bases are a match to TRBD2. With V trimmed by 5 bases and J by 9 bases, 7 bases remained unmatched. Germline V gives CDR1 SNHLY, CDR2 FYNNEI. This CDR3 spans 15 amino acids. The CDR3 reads CASSTGLAGELEQFF. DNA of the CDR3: TGTGCCAGCAGTACCGGACTAGCGGGAGAACTTGAGCAGTTCTTC.

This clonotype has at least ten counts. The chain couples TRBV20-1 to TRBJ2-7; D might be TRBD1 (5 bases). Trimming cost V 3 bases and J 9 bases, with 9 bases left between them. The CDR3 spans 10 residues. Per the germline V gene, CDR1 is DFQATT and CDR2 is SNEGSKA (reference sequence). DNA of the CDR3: TGCAGTGCTAGTAGGGGTGCGCAGTACTTC. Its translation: CSASRGAQYF.

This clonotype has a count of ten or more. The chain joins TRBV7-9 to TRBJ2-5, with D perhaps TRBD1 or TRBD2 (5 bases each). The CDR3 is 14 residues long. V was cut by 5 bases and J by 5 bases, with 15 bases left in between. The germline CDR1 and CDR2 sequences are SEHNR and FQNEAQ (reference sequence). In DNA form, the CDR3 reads TGTGCCAGCAGCCCACCCCGGGACGATGAGACCCAGTACTTC. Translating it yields CASSPPRDDETQYF.

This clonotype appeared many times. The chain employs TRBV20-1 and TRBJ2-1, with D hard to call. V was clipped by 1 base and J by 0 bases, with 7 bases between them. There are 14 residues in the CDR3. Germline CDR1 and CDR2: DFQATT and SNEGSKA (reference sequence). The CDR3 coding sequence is TGCAGTGCTAGAGCTGGCGGCTCCTACAATGAGCAGTTCTTC. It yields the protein CSARAGGSYNEQFF.

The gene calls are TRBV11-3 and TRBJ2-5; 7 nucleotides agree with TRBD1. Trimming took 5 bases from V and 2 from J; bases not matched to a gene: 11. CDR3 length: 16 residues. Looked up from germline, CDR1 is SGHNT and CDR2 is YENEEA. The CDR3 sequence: CASSPVGQTYQETQYF. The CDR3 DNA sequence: TGTGCCAGCAGCCCTGTGGGACAGACCTATCAAGAGACCCAGTACTTC.